The entry below describes one TCR beta chain. Trimming cost V 0 bases and J 4 bases; bases outside gene matches: 1. This CDR3 region has 15 residues. CDR1 SGDLS and CDR2 YYNGEE come from the germline V gene. The sample originates from a study of blood T cell repertoires in COVID-19. The wider study: Samples representing acute and convalescent COVID-19 were sourced from the United States, Italy and Spain. T cells, B-cell-depleted T cells, or PBMCs provided the cDNA or gDNA that served as material.

The authors' processing: Nucleated cell counts were estimated from reference gene primer amplification. Data came from immunoSEQ multiplex PCR; TCRdb stores just in-frame clones and leaves some out. V, J and clone size were drawn from that table, and D and trimming were deduced from the DNA. The sample comprises 150,000 to 200,000 clones, around nine tenths of which are singletons, and about 4.2% rests with the top ten. The chain has TRBV9 and TRBJ2-1; 10 bases match TRBD2. This TCR was sampled from a human donor in a cohort sampled during active COVID-19. Sequenced material: peripheral blood. CDR3 amino acids: CASSVATSGYNEQFF. The DNA for the CDR3 is TGTGCCAGCAGCGTAGCGACTAGCGGGTACAATGAGCAGTTCTTC.